These 14 T cell receptor beta chains share one sample of origin, sequenced in a study of neurological immune-mediated disorders. TCRdb processed the 5' RACE reads anew with MiXCR; each CDR3 protein has one entry. The profile shows under 90,000 distinct CDR3 sequences, approximately 10% of them singletons. The sequenced material came from PBMCs. These receptor sequences come from a man in his forties or fifties in good health.

In this sample, this clonotype turned up many times. V usage is TRBV14 and J usage is TRBJ2-3; weak D call: TRBD1 (5 bases). Germline CDR1 and CDR2: SGHDN and FVKESK. The ends were cut back, 1 base at V and 2 bases at J, with 7 bases in the middle. There are 14 residues in the CDR3. CDR3 DNA: TGTGCCAGCAGCCAAGCAGGGAACACAGATACGCAGTATTTT. The encoded protein is CASSQAGNTDTQYF. Full variable domain (remainder filled in from reference TRBV14 and TRBJ2-3): EAGVTQFPSHSVIEKGQTVTLRCDPISGHDNLYWYRRVMGKEIKFLLHFVKESKQDESGMPNNRFLAERTGGTYSTLKVQPAELEDSGVYFCASSQAGNTDTQYFGPGTRLTVL.

Ten or more counts support this clonotype. The chain employs TRBV27 and TRBJ2-7, with 7 bases that match TRBD2. The CDR3 length is 16 residues. Germline trimming cut 5 bases from V and 4 bases from J; bases unmatched to any gene: 14. Germline values: CDR1 MNHEY, CDR2 SMNVEV (reference sequence). The DNA of the CDR3 is TGTGCCAGCAGTCCTGGGGCTAGCGGAGGCCGGTACGAGCAGTACTTC. It codes for CASSPGASGGRYEQYF.

The sample holds many counts of this clonotype. The genes are TRBV7-2 and TRBJ2-3; D unresolved. Trimming took 3 bases from V and 2 from J, leaving 9 bases between them. CDR3 length: 14 residues. Germline CDR1 and CDR2: SGHTA and FQGNSA. CDR3 in amino acids: CASSFGLNTDTQYF. The CDR3 region has the DNA TGTGCCAGCAGCTTCGGGCTGAACACAGATACGCAGTATTTT.

This clonotype has a count of ten or more. J is TRBJ1-1 and V is TRBV6-2 or TRBV6-3, with D possibly TRBD1 on 6 matching bases. CDR1 is MNHEY and CDR2 is SVGEGT in the germline V gene. The V and J ends lost 2 bases and 6 bases respectively, with 13 bases between them. The CDR3 is made up of 14 amino acids. For the CDR3, the DNA is TGTGCCAGCAGTTACGCGGGGGCAGGAGCTGAAGCTTTCTTT. This translates into CASSYAGAGAEAFF.

In this sample, this clonotype turned up once. The chain links TRBV29-1 to TRBJ2-1; the match to TRBD2 covers 11 bases. The CDR3 runs to 14 residues. CDR1 and CDR2 from the germline V gene are SQVTM and ANQGSEA. CDR3 loop: CIVPTSGGNNEQFF. The CDR3 DNA reads as TGCATCGTCCCTACTAGCGGGGGTAACAATGAGCAGTTCTTC.

There are many counts of this clonotype. This chain joins TRBV15 and TRBJ2-3, with D hard to call. V lost 7 bases, J lost 3 bases, and 14 bases lay in between. Germline-derived CDR1 and CDR2 are LNHNV and YYDKDF (reference sequence). The CDR3 has 14 amino acids. The DNA of the CDR3 is TGTGCCACCAAAGGATCGACCTCTACAGATACGCAGTATTTT. This sequence encodes CATKGSTSTDTQYF.

This clonotype was counted many times. The chain recombines TRBV20-1 with TRBJ2-5; 7 positions agree with TRBD1. The CDR3 is 15 residues long. CDR1 and CDR2 (germline): DFQATT, SNEGSKA (reference sequence). Trimming took 3 bases from V and 0 from J; bases not matched to a gene: 7. Here the CDR3 reads CSASPRGWYQETQYF. CDR3 DNA: TGCAGTGCTAGCCCCAGGGGGTGGTACCAAGAGACCCAGTACTTC.

This clonotype was seen at least ten times. This chain links TRBV7-8 with TRBJ1-5; no clear D. V was cut by 1 base and J by 6 bases, with 13 bases left in between. CDR3 length: 15 residues. Germline CDR1 is SGHVS and CDR2 is FQNEAQ. The CDR3 nucleotides read TGTGCCAGCAGCTTAGTTTGGGGTTTAGGTCAGCCCCAGCATTTT. Translating it yields CASSLVWGLGQPQHF.

There are many counts of this clonotype. The conserved closing phenylalanine or tryptophan is absent in this CDR3, likely reflecting a read error. The J gene is TRBJ2-7, the V gene TRBV20-1; TRBD1 or TRBD2 may be the D gene (5 bases each). The CDR3 sequence is 14 residues long. Germline V lookup: CDR1 DFQATT, CDR2 SNEGSKA (reference sequence). The V and J ends lost 6 bases and 0 bases respectively, with 15 bases between them. Here the CDR3 reads CSATGTPGSYEQYS. In DNA form, the CDR3 reads TGCAGTGCGACCGGGACCCCGGGCTCCTACGAGCAGTACTCC.

This clonotype came up many times. This chain links TRBV5-1 with TRBJ2-7, with 8 bases matching TRBD1. The junction had 7 bases not matched to a gene; V was cut back by 0 bases and J by 2 bases. The CDR3 is made up of 16 amino acids. Germline-derived CDR1 and CDR2 are SGHRS and YFSETQ. CDR3 amino acids: CASSLAGTGLTYEQYF. In DNA, the CDR3 is TGCGCCAGCAGCTTGGCCGGGACAGGACTCACCTACGAGCAGTACTTC.

The table lists this clonotype with many counts. The chain has TRBV30 and TRBJ2-7, with 7 bases that match TRBD1. Germline-derived CDR1 and CDR2 are GTSNPN and SVGIG (reference sequence). The CDR3 has 12 amino acids. J was trimmed by 3 bases and V by 8 bases; bases with no gene match: 7. Here the CDR3 reads CAALGQNYEQYF. In DNA, the CDR3 is TGTGCCGCCCTGGGACAGAACTACGAGCAGTACTTC.

This clonotype showed up many times. The junction differs from germline at one of its ends, possibly a read error. The chain is built from TRBV6-1 and TRBJ2-1; D possibly matches TRBD1 or TRBD2 (5 bases each). Germline values: CDR1 MNHNS, CDR2 SASEGT. This CDR3 is 14 amino acids long. DNA for the CDR3: TGTGCCAGCGGTGACAGAGGGTCCTACAATGAGCAGTTCTTC. This gives the protein CASGDRGSYNEQFF.

In regard to this clonotype: One end of the junction does not line up with germline, which may come from a read error. V usage is TRBV6-5 and J usage is TRBJ1-6; perhaps TRBD1 as D (5 bases). The length of the CDR3 is 15 residues. The germline gives CDR1 MNHEY, CDR2 SVGAGI. The CDR3 sequence is CASSPGGGGISPIHF. CDR3 DNA sequence: TGTGCCAGCAGCCCCGGGGGGGGAGGGATTTCACCCATCCACTTT.

This clonotype was found many times. The genes are TRBV20-1 and TRBJ1-5, with unresolved D. Trimming cost V 3 bases and J 4 bases, with 13 bases left between them. The CDR3 extends over 14 amino acids. CDR1 is DFQATT and CDR2 is SNEGSKA in the germline V gene (reference sequence). As DNA, the CDR3 is TGCAGTGCTAGGGGCCAGTTTGGGAATCAGCCCCAGCATTTT. It encodes CSARGQFGNQPQHF.